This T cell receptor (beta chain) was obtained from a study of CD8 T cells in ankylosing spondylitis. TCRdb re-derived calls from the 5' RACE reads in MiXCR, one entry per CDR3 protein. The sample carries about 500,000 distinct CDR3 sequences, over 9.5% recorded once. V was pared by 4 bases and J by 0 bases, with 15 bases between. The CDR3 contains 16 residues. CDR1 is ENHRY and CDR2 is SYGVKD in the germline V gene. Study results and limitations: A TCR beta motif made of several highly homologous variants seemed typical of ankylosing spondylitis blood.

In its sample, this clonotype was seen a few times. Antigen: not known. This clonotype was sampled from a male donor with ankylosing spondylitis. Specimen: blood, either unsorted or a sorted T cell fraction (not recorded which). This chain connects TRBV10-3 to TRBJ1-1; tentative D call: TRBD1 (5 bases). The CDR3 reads CAISAGGTGMNTEAFF. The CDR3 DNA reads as TGTGCCATCAGTGCGGGGGGGACGGGCATGAACACTGAAGCTTTCTTT.